Listed below are T cell receptor beta chains from one sample, sequenced in a study of blood T cell repertoires in COVID-19. The table came from immunoSEQ multiplex PCR; TCRdb's copy has only in-frame clones and leaves some out. Counted here are about 360,000 clones, roughly 80% occurring once; the ten biggest clones make up 0.85% to 1.3%. The sample consisted of peripheral blood. Receptors originate from a human donor with acute or convalescent COVID-19. The donor label of this sample is uncertain. The CDR3 runs from the conserved cysteine through the conserved F or W. The D gene is left open where the match is weak. A row's size may be missing; if present it is once, few, many or a size class.

d_call	clone_size	j_call	v_call	cdr3_aa	cdr3_nt
TRBD1	-	TRBJ1-3	TRBV7-8	CASSPRQGGTGNTIYF	TGTGCCAGCAGCCCCAGACAGGGAGGAACTGGAAACACCATATATTTT
TRBD1	-	TRBJ1-5	TRBV24-1	CATRGQGAGQPQHF	TGTGCCACCAGGGGGCAGGGGGCTGGTCAGCCCCAGCATTTT
-	-	TRBJ1-4	TRBV2	CASSEYGLEELFF	TGTGCCAGCAGTGAATACGGATTAGAGGAACTGTTTTTT
-	-	TRBJ2-3	TRBV18	CASSLEAPQGDTQYF	TGTGCCAGCTCACTGGAAGCCCCACAGGGAGATACGCAGTATTTT
TRBD1	-	TRBJ1-5	TRBV6-5	CATVGTGVSRPQHF	TGTGCCACCGTCGGGACAGGGGTTTCGAGGCCCCAGCATTTT
-	-	TRBJ1-2	TRBV5-6	CASSFASSGSGGYTF	TGTGCCAGCAGCTTCGCTAGTTCAGGTTCGGGAGGCTACACCTTC
-	few	TRBJ2-1	TRBV4-1	CASSQGRIVGLGNEQFF	TGCGCCAGCAGCCAAGGTCGTATCGTTGGCCTTGGCAATGAGCAGTTCTTC
TRBD1	-	TRBJ1-5	TRBV10-1	CASRPGQGAWQPQHF	TGCGCCAGCAGGCCGGGACAGGGGGCCTGGCAGCCCCAGCATTTT
TRBD1	-	TRBJ2-7	TRBV6-5	CASTGAGTGDYEQYF	TGTGCCAGCACCGGTGCCGGGACAGGGGACTACGAGCAGTACTTC
TRBD1	-	TRBJ1-5	TRBV2	CASNDRGGQPQHF	TGTGCCAGCAACGACAGGGGCGGGCAGCCCCAGCATTTT
-	-	TRBJ1-1	TRBV7-9	CASSPGGVTEAFF	TGTGCCAGCAGCCCCGGAGGGGTCACTGAAGCTTTCTTT
-	-	TRBJ2-5	TRBV18	CASSPPVVGQHRDF	TGTGCCAGCTCACCACCTGTTGTGGGGCAACACAGGGACTTC
-	many	TRBJ2-2	TRBV14	CASSRQTTNTGELFF	TGTGCCAGCAGCCGGCAGACTACGAACACCGGGGAGCTGTTTTTT
TRBD1	-	TRBJ2-1	TRBV18	CASSTGQGVPFF	TGTGCCAGCTCAACTGGACAGGGAGTTCCGTTCTTC
TRBD1	once	TRBJ1-6	TRBV6-5	CASRVRDSNSPLHF	TGTGCCAGCCGGGTCCGGGACAGTAATTCACCCCTCCACTTT
-	-	TRBJ2-2	TRBV30	CAWRKGGYTGELFF	TGTGCCTGGCGAAAAGGGGGATACACCGGGGAGCTGTTTTTT
TRBD1	-	TRBJ1-2	TRBV7-9	CASSDRGESYGYTF	TGTGCCAGCAGCGACAGGGGGGAAAGCTATGGCTACACCTTC
-	many	TRBJ2-2	TRBV7-2	CASSQRRQNTGELFF	TGTGCCAGCAGCCAACGCCGACAGAACACCGGGGAGCTGTTTTTT
TRBD1	-	TRBJ1-1	TRBV18	CASSPTGLAEAFF	TGTGCCAGCTCACCGACAGGGTTAGCTGAAGCTTTCTTT
-	-	TRBJ1-1	TRBV30	CAWSRRDLRKEAFF	TGTGCCTGGAGTAGGCGGGACCTCCGGAAAGAAGCTTTCTTT
-	-	TRBJ2-5	TRBV18	CASSPVAAQETQYF	TGTGCCAGCTCACCAGTGGCGGCTCAAGAGACCCAGTACTTC
TRBD1	-	TRBJ1-2	TRBV27	CASSSTGDYGYTF	TGTGCCAGCAGCTCGACAGGGGACTATGGCTACACCTTC
-	-	TRBJ2-2	TRBV27	CASRPAAASNTGELFF	TGTGCCAGCAGACCGGCGGCAGCTTCGAACACCGGGGAGCTGTTTTTT
-	-	TRBJ1-3	TRBV6-4	CASSPGLGNTIYF	TGTGCCAGCAGCCCGGGACTTGGCAACACCATATATTTT
-	-	TRBJ2-1	TRBV14	CASSLERARREQFF	TGTGCCAGCAGCCTAGAGAGAGCTAGGAGGGAGCAGTTCTTC
TRBD2	-	TRBJ2-3	TRBV5-1	CASSSERGRNTDTQYF	TGCGCCAGCAGTTCCGAGCGGGGGCGGAACACAGATACGCAGTATTTT
-	-	TRBJ2-4	TRBV19	CASSIGGSRNIQYF	TGTGCCAGTAGTATAGGAGGGAGTAGAAACATTCAGTACTTC
TRBD1	once	TRBJ1-1	TRBV2	CASGRQGGNTEAFF	TGTGCCAGCGGGAGACAGGGAGGGAACACTGAAGCTTTCTTT
TRBD1	-	TRBJ1-2	TRBV4-1	CASSPQRDRGMLWGYTF	TGCGCCAGCAGCCCTCAACGGGACAGGGGAATGTTATGGGGCTACACCTTC
TRBD2	-	TRBJ2-2	TRBV2	CASSARLAGLSGELFF	TGTGCCAGCAGTGCACGCCTAGCGGGGTTATCCGGGGAGCTGTTTTTT
-	-	TRBJ1-1	TRBV7-6	CASSLAAGNTEAFF	TGTGCCAGCAGCTTAGCGGCGGGGAACACTGAAGCTTTCTTT
TRBD1	-	TRBJ1-6	TRBV3-1/TRBV3-2	CASRRTGQGNSPLHF	TGTGCCAGCAGACGGACGGGACAGGGCAATTCACCCCTCCACTTT
TRBD2	-	TRBJ2-7	TRBV16	CASSSTSGLGYEQYF	TGTGCCAGCAGCTCCACCTCGGGACTAGGCTACGAGCAGTACTTC
TRBD2	-	TRBJ2-5	TRBV18	CASSPTKAGVRETQYF	TGTGCCAGCTCACCCACAAAAGCGGGAGTGAGAGAGACCCAGTACTTC
-	few	TRBJ2-3	TRBV5-4	CASSPRDDTQYF	TGTGCCAGCAGCCCAAGAGATGATACGCAGTATTTT
-	-	TRBJ1-2	TRBV5-5	CASSLVGWENYGYTF	TGTGCCAGCAGCTTGGTCGGATGGGAGAACTATGGCTACACCTTC
-	-	TRBJ1-2	TRBV28	CASRAGGLNYGYTF	TGTGCCAGCAGGGCGGGGGGCCTTAACTATGGCTACACCTTC
-	-	TRBJ1-5	TRBV2	CASSDVAGDQPQHF	TGTGCCAGCAGTGATGTGGCAGGCGATCAGCCCCAGCATTTT
TRBD2	-	TRBJ2-5	TRBV4-1	CASSQETLAGLETQYF	TGCGCCAGCAGCCAAGAAACACTAGCGGGGCTAGAGACCCAGTACTTC
TRBD1	once	TRBJ2-7	TRBV5-1	CASSPRTGVTYEQYF	TGCGCCAGCAGCCCAAGGACAGGGGTTACCTACGAGCAGTACTTC
-	-	TRBJ2-1	TRBV3-1/TRBV3-2	CASSWSVAYNEQFF	TGTGCCAGCAGCTGGAGTGTCGCCTACAATGAGCAGTTCTTC
TRBD1	once	TRBJ1-1	TRBV7-8	CASNSYDRGINTEAFF	TGTGCCAGCAACTCCTACGACAGGGGAATTAACACTGAAGCTTTCTTT
-	-	TRBJ1-3	TRBV6-5	CASTYLNTIYF	TGTGCCAGCACCTACCTAAACACCATATATTTT
-	once	TRBJ1-5	TRBV10-3	CAISESWPPQNPQHF	TGTGCCATCAGTGAGTCATGGCCCCCCCAAAATCCCCAGCATTTT
TRBD2	once	TRBJ2-7	TRBV6-6	CASSLRGTSRSYEQYF	TGTGCCAGCAGTTTGCGGGGGACTAGCCGCTCCTACGAGCAGTACTTC
-	-	TRBJ1-3	TRBV10-2	CASSEWGVNGNTIYF	TGCGCCAGCAGTGAATGGGGGGTAAATGGAAACACCATATATTTT
-	-	TRBJ1-2	TRBV30	CAWSVNAANYGYTF	TGTGCCTGGAGTGTGAACGCAGCTAACTATGGCTACACCTTC
TRBD1	few	TRBJ1-3	TRBV3-1/TRBV3-2	CASSQGWDRARNTIYF	TGTGCCAGCAGCCAAGGGTGGGACAGGGCGAGAAACACCATATATTTT
TRBD2	-	TRBJ2-3	TRBV7-9	CASSLGGGLFTDTQYF	TGTGCCAGCAGCTTGGGCGGGGGGTTGTTCACAGATACGCAGTATTTT
-	once	TRBJ2-3	TRBV19	CASSILQGTDTQYF	TGTGCCAGTAGTATATTACAGGGAACAGATACGCAGTATTTT